Presented here are 27 T cell receptor beta chains from one specimen sequenced in a study of blood T cell repertoires in COVID-19. The method was immunoSEQ multiplex PCR; TCRdb's version includes in-frame clones alone and lacks a portion of them. Of some 400,000 clones in the sample, around 84% are singletons; the top ten hold more than 1%. Sequenced sample: peripheral blood. The receptors come from a human donor with acute or convalescent COVID-19. The donor label of this sample is uncertain.

This clone was observed a handful of times. The chain uses TRBV28 and TRBJ1-5, with TRBD1 identical over 7 bases. Trimming at V came to 2 bases and at J to 4 bases, leaving 5 bases not matched to a gene. CDR1 is MDHEN and CDR2 is SYDVKM in the germline V gene. This CDR3 is 15 amino acids long. The CDR3 coding sequence is TGTGCCAGCAGTTTAAGGGCAGGGGGTAATCAGCCCCAGCATTTT. Protein: CASSLRAGGNQPQHF.

The chain joins TRBV4-1 to TRBJ2-4; TRBD2 agrees at 7 bases. V shed 0 bases and J 2 bases; nucleotides not matched to a gene: 1. The CDR3 consists of 15 residues. Germline values: CDR1 MGHRA, CDR2 YSYEKL. CDR3 in DNA: TGCGCCAGCAGCCAAGACGGGGGGACCAAAAACATTCAGTACTTC. It specifies CASSQDGGTKNIQYF.

This sequence joins TRBV7-9 and TRBJ2-7, with TRBD2 as a possible D gene (6 bases). The CDR3 totals 16 residues. Trimming shortened V by 5 bases and J by 4 bases, and 21 bases separated the two germline ends. CDR1 is SEHNR and CDR2 is FQNEAQ in the germline V gene (reference sequence). The CDR3 sequence is CASSASEGREPYEQYF. The CDR3 bases are TGTGCCAGCAGCGCGTCGGAGGGCAGGGAGCCTTACGAGCAGTACTTC.

The rearrangement joins TRBV27 to TRBJ1-1, with a tentative D call TRBD1 (5 bases). This CDR3 region has 13 residues. The germline V gene has CDR1 MNHEY and CDR2 SMNVEV (reference sequence). V was clipped by 7 bases and J by 1 base, with 10 bases between them. The CDR3 is CASNSGGNTEAFF. CDR3 coding DNA: TGTGCCAGCAACAGCGGGGGGAACACTGAAGCTTTCTTT.

Many counts were recorded for this clone. The V call is TRBV6-6, the J call TRBJ1-3; possibly TRBD1 for D (6 bases). Germline CDR1 reads MNHNY; CDR2 reads SVGAGI (reference sequence). The CDR3 length is 13 residues. V lost 6 bases, J lost 8 bases, and 14 bases lay in between. Here the CDR3 reads CASRLQGLDTIYF. The DNA of the CDR3 is TGTGCCAGCAGGCTACAGGGTTTGGACACCATATATTTT.

The chain combines TRBV27 with TRBJ1-1, with D perhaps TRBD1 (6 bases). The CDR3 has 15 residues. The germline CDR1 and CDR2 sequences are MNHEY and SMNVEV (reference sequence). V shed 2 bases and J shed 4 bases, with 14 bases lying between them. CDR3 sequence (DNA): TGTGCCAGCAGTTTAGCGGGGGCGAGGAGCACTGAAGCTTTCTTT. It translates to CASSLAGARSTEAFF.

With regard to this clone: Other DNA variants within this sample encode the same CDR3. The chain employs TRBV18 and TRBJ1-3; a possible D gene is TRBD1 (5 bases). The V and J ends lost 3 bases and 0 bases respectively, with 9 bases between them. Germline lookup yields CDR1 KGHSH and CDR2 LQKENI. This CDR3 has 15 residues. The DNA for the CDR3 is TGTGCCAGCTCACCTGACAGTCTCTCTGGAAACACCATATATTTT. Its protein is CASSPDSLSGNTIYF.

This chain uses TRBV5-1 with TRBJ2-5; 9 bases fit TRBD2. V was pared by 2 bases and J by 4 bases, with 9 bases of the junction left unmatched. CDR3 length: 16 amino acids. Germline CDR1 reads SGHRS; CDR2 reads YFSETQ. The CDR3 region is CASSFVAGAVGETQYF. The CDR3 region has the DNA TGCGCCAGCAGCTTCGTAGCGGGAGCCGTAGGAGAGACCCAGTACTTC.

This chain joins TRBV10-2 and TRBJ2-7, with 12 positions matching TRBD1. The CDR3 has 14 amino acids. Germline assignment: CDR1 WSHSY and CDR2 SAAADI. V lost 6 bases, J lost 4 bases, and 4 bases stayed unmatched. The CDR3 DNA follows: TGCGCCAGCAGGCCGGGACAGGGGGCTTACGAGCAGTACTTC. Amino acids: CASRPGQGAYEQYF.

V usage is TRBV6-1 and J usage is TRBJ2-5; D is undetermined. This CDR3 has 12 residues. V gave up 3 bases and J gave up 5 bases, with 7 bases separating them. Germline CDR1 is MNHNS and CDR2 is SASEGT. CDR3 DNA sequence: TGTGCCAGCAGTGATGGTCGGGAGACCCAGTACTTC. It codes for CASSDGRETQYF.

The chain uses TRBV6-5 and TRBJ2-7; a possible D gene is TRBD1 (5 bases). Germline V gene sequence: CDR1 MNHEY, CDR2 SVGAGI. The CDR3 extends over 12 amino acids. The V end lost 8 bases, the J end lost 2 bases, and 10 bases lay between the germline ends. CDR3 amino acids: CASGAGAYEQYF. Here the CDR3 DNA reads TGTGCCAGCGGGGCTGGCGCCTACGAGCAGTACTTC.

This clone was observed a handful of times. This sequence joins TRBV6-5 and TRBJ2-7; TRBD2 aligns across 8 bases. Losses at the gene ends were 0 bases for V and 5 bases for J; bases not matched to a gene: 9. Germline lookup yields CDR1 MNHEY and CDR2 SVGAGI. CDR3 length equals 16 residues. The CDR3 sequence is CASSYSSAGGFDEQYF. CDR3 DNA: TGTGCCAGCAGTTACTCGAGCGCGGGGGGCTTCGACGAGCAGTACTTC.

This chain links TRBV5-1 with TRBJ1-1; 9 bases are shared with TRBD1. Trimming at V came to 5 bases and at J to 0 bases, leaving 8 bases not matched to a gene. CDR1 SGHRS and CDR2 YFSETQ come from the germline V gene. This CDR3 is 16 amino acids long. Written as DNA, the CDR3 is TGCGCCAGCAGACTGACAGGGGGTCCCATGAACACTGAAGCTTTCTTT. It specifies CASRLTGGPMNTEAFF.

The rearrangement links TRBV15 to TRBJ2-4, with TRBD2 as a possible D gene (7 bases). The CDR3 covers 13 residues. CDR1 is LNHNV, CDR2 YYDKDF, per germline (reference sequence). Trimming took off 0 bases at V and 14 bases at J, with 14 bases between the two ends. The CDR3: CATSREGGLAEYF. CDR3 sequence (DNA): TGTGCCACCAGCAGAGAGGGGGGGCTAGCGGAGTACTTC.

This chain connects TRBV15 to TRBJ2-5, with D perhaps matching TRBD1 (6 bases). The CDR3 covers 16 residues. The germline V gene encodes CDR1 LNHNV and CDR2 YYDKDF (reference sequence). Trimming left V 0 bases short and J 5 bases short, with 16 bases between. The CDR3 nucleotides are TGTGCCACCAGCAGAGACACTTGGGGGCGCGAGGAGACCCAGTACTTC. Protein sequence: CATSRDTWGREETQYF.

The chain has TRBV29-1 and TRBJ2-2; 10 nucleotides agree with TRBD2. V lost 6 bases and J lost 2; bases outside the gene matches: 9. Germline assignment: CDR1 SQVTM and CDR2 ANQGSEA. This CDR3 contains 16 residues. This CDR3 reads CSVGRQRGGNTGELFF. Written as DNA, the CDR3 is TGCAGCGTCGGTAGGCAGCGGGGGGGTAACACCGGGGAGCTGTTTTTT.

This clone has only one observation. The genes are TRBV28 and TRBJ2-7; TRBD1 matches 7 bases. Trimming at V came to 6 bases and at J to 5 bases, leaving 13 bases not matched to a gene. CDR1 and CDR2 from the germline V gene are MDHEN and SYDVKM. The CDR3 covers 15 residues. CDR3 sequence: CASRPSGTVKDEQYF. Written as DNA, the CDR3 is TGTGCCAGCAGGCCTTCCGGGACAGTGAAAGACGAGCAGTACTTC.

This rearrangement joins TRBV15 to TRBJ1-3; D might be TRBD1 (5 bases). The CDR3 totals 16 residues. Germline V gives CDR1 LNHNV, CDR2 YYDKDF (reference sequence). Between the trimmed V and J ends, which lost 5 bases and 2 bases, there was a span of 16 bases. CDR3 in amino acids: CATSLLRGVAGNTIYF. CDR3 DNA: TGTGCCACCAGCCTACTTCGGGGGGTAGCTGGAAACACCATATATTTT.

V usage is TRBV6-5 and J usage is TRBJ2-1; 9 positions match TRBD1. In germline, CDR1 is MNHEY, CDR2 SVGAGI. Losses at the gene ends were 6 bases for V and 6 bases for J; bases not matched to a gene: 9. CDR3 length equals 15 residues. The CDR3 DNA sequence: TGTGCCAGCAGAATTGGGGGGACAGGGAGCAATGAGCAGTTCTTC. Amino acid sequence: CASRIGGTGSNEQFF.

The chain has TRBV9 and TRBJ2-5; 9 bases map to TRBD2. CDR1 is SGDLS, CDR2 YYNGEE, per germline. V lost 2 bases, J lost 5 bases, and 10 bases stayed unmatched. This CDR3 contains 16 residues. For the CDR3, the DNA is TGTGCCAGCAGCGTGGGTACTCTAGCGGGGATTGAGACCCAGTACTTC. It is translated as CASSVGTLAGIETQYF.

The chain joins TRBV7-8 to TRBJ1-3, with no clear D. The length of the CDR3 is 13 residues. Germline loops: CDR1 SGHVS, CDR2 FQNEAQ. The V end was cut by 2 bases, the J end by 9 bases, with 11 bases between. Here the CDR3 reads CASSLSGMGTIYF. Here the CDR3 DNA reads TGTGCCAGCAGCTTATCGGGAATGGGCACCATATATTTT.

The chain has TRBV14 and TRBJ1-2; TRBD1 matches 7 bases. This CDR3 comprises 11 residues. Germline V gene lookup returns CDR1 SGHDN and CDR2 FVKESK. Here the CDR3 reads CARGLLNGYTF. DNA for the CDR3: TGTGCAAGGGGGCTTTTAAATGGCTACACCTTC.

Comment on this clone: Other DNA sequences in this sample translate to the same CDR3. The rearrangement uses TRBV19 and TRBJ2-7, with 7 bases that match TRBD2. CDR1 is LNHDA and CDR2 is SQIVND in the germline V gene (reference sequence). V shed 3 bases and J 0 bases; nucleotides not matched to a gene: 2. This CDR3 comprises 14 residues. The CDR3: CASSIRGDSYEQYF. The CDR3 DNA is TGTGCCAGTAGTATTCGGGGGGACTCCTACGAGCAGTACTTC. Filled out from reference TRBV19 and TRBJ2-7, the complete variable domain reads DGGITQSPKYLFRKEGQNVTLSCEQNLNHDAMYWYRQDPGQGLRLIYYSQIVNDFQKGDIAEGYSVSREKKESFPLTVTSAQKNPTAFYLCASSIRGDSYEQYFGPGTRLTVT.

The rearrangement joins TRBV3-1 (or the pseudogene TRBV3-2) to TRBJ2-1; 12 bases line up with TRBD2. Germline CDR1 is LGHDT and CDR2 is YNNKEL (reference sequence). This CDR3 region has 17 residues. With 2 bases clipped from V and 6 bases from J, the junction kept 8 bases outside the gene matches. CDR3 coding DNA: TGTGCCAGCAGCCAAAGGACTAGCGGGGATTATTTCAATGAGCAGTTCTTC. This encodes CASSQRTSGDYFNEQFF.

V usage is TRBV6-5 and J usage is TRBJ1-4; D gene unclear. From germline, CDR1 is MNHEY and CDR2 SVGAGI. V gave up 7 bases and J gave up 14 bases, with 11 bases separating them. CDR3 length equals 10 residues. CDR3: CASTLMRLFF. The CDR3 DNA reads TGTGCCAGCACCCTCATGAGGCTGTTTTTT.

The V call is TRBV5-1, the J call TRBJ2-6; D gene ambiguous. The CDR3 totals 14 residues. Germline-derived CDR1 and CDR2 are SGHRS and YFSETQ. Trimming shortened V by 5 bases and J by 0 bases, and 6 bases separated the two germline ends. The CDR3 loop is CASSSSSGANVLTF. CDR3 sequence (DNA): TGCGCCAGCAGTTCTAGCTCTGGGGCCAACGTCCTGACTTTC.

The rearrangement joins TRBV7-2 to TRBJ1-5; TRBD1 is a possible D gene (6 bases). CDR1 is SGHTA, CDR2 FQGNSA, per germline. V was trimmed by 5 bases and J by 4 bases, leaving 9 bases between them. The CDR3 contains 13 residues. CDR3 bases: TGTGCCAGCAGCCGGGGGGCTAATCAGCCCCAGCATTTT. Protein: CASSRGANQPQHF.